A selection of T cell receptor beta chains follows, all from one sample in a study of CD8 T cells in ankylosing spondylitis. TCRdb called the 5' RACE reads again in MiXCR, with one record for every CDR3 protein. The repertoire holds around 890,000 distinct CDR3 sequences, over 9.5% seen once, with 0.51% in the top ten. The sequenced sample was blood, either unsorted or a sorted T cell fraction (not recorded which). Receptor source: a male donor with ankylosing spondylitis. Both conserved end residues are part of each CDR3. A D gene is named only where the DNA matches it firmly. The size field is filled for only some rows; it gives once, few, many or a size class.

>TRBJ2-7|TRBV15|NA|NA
TGTGCCACCAGCCCCAGCGCGCCCGGATACCAGTACGAGCAGTACTTC
CATSPSAPGYQYEQYF
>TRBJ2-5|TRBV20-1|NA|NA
TGCAGTGCTGGGCCCTCTGGGCGGGGTGAGACCCAGTACTTC
CSAGPSGRGETQYF
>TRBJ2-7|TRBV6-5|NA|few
TGTGCCAGCAGTTACTCGCAGTTTGTTTCCTACGAGCAGTACTTC
CASSYSQFVSYEQYF
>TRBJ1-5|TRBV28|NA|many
TGTGCTTCGGGGGGAAGCAATCAGCCCCAGCATTTT
CASGGSNQPQHF
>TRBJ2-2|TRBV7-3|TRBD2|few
TGTGCCAGCAGCCCAAGGGGATCACTAGCGGGGATTAGAACCGGGGAGCTGTTTTTT
CASSPRGSLAGIRTGELFF
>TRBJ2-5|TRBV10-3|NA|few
TGTGCCATCAGTGAGTCAATACAGGGCGTGGAGACCCAGTACTTC
CAISESIQGVETQYF
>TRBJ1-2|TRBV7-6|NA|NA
TGTGCCAGCAGCCGCCAGTATGGTGACGGCTACACCTTC
CASSRQYGDGYTF
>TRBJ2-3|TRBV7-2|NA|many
TGTGCCAGCAGCTTACTAGTGTCACAGGACACAGATACGCAGTATTTT
CASSLLVSQDTDTQYF
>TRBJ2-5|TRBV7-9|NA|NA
TGTGCCAGCAGCTCAAGGGGGTCCCCCGGAGAGACCCAGTACTTC
CASSSRGSPGETQYF
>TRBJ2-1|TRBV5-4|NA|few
TGTGCCAGCAGCTTGAAGGAAGCAGGTGAGCAGTTCTTC
CASSLKEAGEQFF
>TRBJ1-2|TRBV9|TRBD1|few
TGTGCCAGCAGCGCGTTTGGACAGGTCTATGGCTACACCTTC
CASSAFGQVYGYTF
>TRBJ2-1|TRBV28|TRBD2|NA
TGTGCCAGCAGCCCAGCCGGGCTAGCGGGATATGTCGGTGAGCAGTTCTTC
CASSPAGLAGYVGEQFF
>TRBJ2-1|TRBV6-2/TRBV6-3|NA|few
TGTGCCAGCAGCCGACTGAGATACAATGAGCAGTTCTTC
CASSRLRYNEQFF
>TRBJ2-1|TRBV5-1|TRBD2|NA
TGCGCCAGCAGCTTGGCCCCGGGAGGGCAATCTGAGGAGCAGTTCTTC
CASSLAPGGQSEEQFF
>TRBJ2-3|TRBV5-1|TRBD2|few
TGCGCCAGCCAGAGCGGGGTGGTGACAGATACGCAGTATTTT
CASQSGVVTDTQYF
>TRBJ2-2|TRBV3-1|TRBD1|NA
TGTGCCAGCAGCCAAGTCGGGGAGAGACAGGGACCGAACACCGGGGAGCTGTTTTTT
CASSQVGERQGPNTGELFF
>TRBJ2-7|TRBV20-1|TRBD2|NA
TGCAGTGCTATCGGCGGGGGAGCCGAGCAGTACTTC
CSAIGGGAEQYF
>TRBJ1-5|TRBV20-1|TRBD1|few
TGCAGTGTTTCAGGGGGTGCCGGTCAGCCCCAGCATTTT
CSVSGGAGQPQHF
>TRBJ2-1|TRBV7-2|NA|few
TGTGCCAGCAGCCCAGTTTGGGCACGGAACAATGAGCAGTTCTTC
CASSPVWARNNEQFF
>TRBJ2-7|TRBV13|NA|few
TGTGCCAGCAGCTTCGCTCGGACTGCCAAGCGGTACTTC
CASSFARTAKRYF
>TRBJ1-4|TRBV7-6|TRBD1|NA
TGTGCCAGCAGCCCCCGAGCCGGACAGGGGGATGAAAAACTGTTTTTT
CASSPRAGQGDEKLFF
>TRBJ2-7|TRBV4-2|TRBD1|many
TGTGCCAGCAGCCGAAATCCCTCCGGGACAGGGGATTACGAGCAGTACTTC
CASSRNPSGTGDYEQYF
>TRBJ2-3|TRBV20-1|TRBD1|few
TGCAGTGCTAGAGATCCACGCGGGACAGGGGGCGGCACAGATACGCAGTATTTT
CSARDPRGTGGGTDTQYF
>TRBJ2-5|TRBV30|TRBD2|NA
TGTGCCTGGAGTGTTGGTACTAGCGGGGTCGGAGAGACCCAGTACTTC
CAWSVGTSGVGETQYF
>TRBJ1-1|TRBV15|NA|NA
TGTGCCACCAGCATGTTAGAGGGGACTGAAGCTTTCTTT
CATSMLEGTEAFF
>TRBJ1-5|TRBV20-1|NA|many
TGCAGTGCTAGAGGCCCGAGGGGCGATCAGCCCCAGCATTTT
CSARGPRGDQPQHF
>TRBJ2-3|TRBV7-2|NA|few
TGTGCCAGCAGCTTATACGAGAGCACAGATACGCAGTATTTT
CASSLYESTDTQYF
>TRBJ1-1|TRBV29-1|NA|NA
TGCAGCGTTGGAGGACAGCCCCGTACTGAAGCTTTCTTT
CSVGGQPRTEAFF
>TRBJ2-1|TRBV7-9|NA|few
TGTGCCAGCAGCTCTGCTCGCAATGAGCAGTTCTTC
CASSSARNEQFF
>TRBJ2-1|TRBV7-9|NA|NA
TGTGCCTCTCGGGGGAAGGGGAGGAATGAGCAGTTCTTC
CASRGKGRNEQFF
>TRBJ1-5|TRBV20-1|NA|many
TGCAGTGCCAAAGAGCGGGGCCGCGGCAATCAGCCCCAGCATTTT
CSAKERGRGNQPQHF
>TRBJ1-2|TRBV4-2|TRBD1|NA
TGTGCCAGCAGCTTACGGACAGGGCGGGACGGCTATGGCTACACCTTC
CASSLRTGRDGYGYTF
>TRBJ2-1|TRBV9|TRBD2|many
TGTGCCAGCAGCCCCAAGGCGGGAGCGATCGGGGCCAATGAGCAGTTCTTC
CASSPKAGAIGANEQFF
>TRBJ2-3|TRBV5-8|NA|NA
TGTGCCAGCAGCGCGGGGACCGCAGTTACGCAGTATTTT
CASSAGTAVTQYF
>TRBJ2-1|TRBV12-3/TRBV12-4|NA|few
TGTGCCAGCAGTTTATCCCTCGTTGCGGGGGCCTCCTACAATGAGCAGTTCTTC
CASSLSLVAGASYNEQFF
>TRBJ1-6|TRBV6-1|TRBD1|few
TGTGCCAGCAGTGTTACCGGGACAGATAATTCACCCCTCCACTTT
CASSVTGTDNSPLHF
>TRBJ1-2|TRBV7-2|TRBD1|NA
TGTGCCAGCAGCTGGACCGGACAGGGTATAGGCTACACCTTC
CASSWTGQGIGYTF
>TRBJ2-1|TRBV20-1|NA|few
TGCAGTGCTAGAGATCCACGGGGCGAGGGGTCCTACAATGAGCAGTTCTTC
CSARDPRGEGSYNEQFF
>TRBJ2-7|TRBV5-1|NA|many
TGCGCCAGCAGCTTGGCCGGTCCCGAGCAGTACTTC
CASSLAGPEQYF
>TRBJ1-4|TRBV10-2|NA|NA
TGCGCCAGCAGTGGCGGAGGGGACGTGAGCGGTGAAAAACTGTTTTTT
CASSGGGDVSGEKLFF
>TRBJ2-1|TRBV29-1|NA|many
TGCAGCGTTGAAGGGGACAGCGGGAGCCTCAATGAGCAGTTCTTC
CSVEGDSGSLNEQFF
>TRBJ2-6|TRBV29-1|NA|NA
TGCAGCGTTTTGAGACACTCCAATTCTGGGGCCAACGTCCTGACTTTC
CSVLRHSNSGANVLTF
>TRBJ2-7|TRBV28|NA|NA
TGTGCCAGCAGTTTATTGGGGCCGACCAGCTCCTACGAGCAGTACTTC
CASSLLGPTSSYEQYF
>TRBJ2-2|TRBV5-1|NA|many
TGCGCCAGCAGCTTATTTGGGAACACCGGGGAGCTGTTTTTT
CASSLFGNTGELFF
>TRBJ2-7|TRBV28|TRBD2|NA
TGTGCCAGCAGTATGACCAATTCACGGACTAGCAGGTACTACGAGCAGTACTTC
CASSMTNSRTSRYYEQYF
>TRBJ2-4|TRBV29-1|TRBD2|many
TGCAGCGTCGGGCATACGGGAGGGCTTGAAAACATTCAGTACTTC
CSVGHTGGLENIQYF
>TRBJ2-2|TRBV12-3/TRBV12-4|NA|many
TGTGCCAGCAGTCCCCGGACGAACACCGGGGAGCTGTTTTTT
CASSPRTNTGELFF
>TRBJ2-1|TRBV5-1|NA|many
TGCGCCAGCAGCTTGGGTGGAGCTAGCTCCTACAATGAGCAGTTCTTC
CASSLGGASSYNEQFF
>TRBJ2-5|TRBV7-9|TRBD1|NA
TGTGCCAGCAGCTCCCCCGTAGGGGAATCAGGGGGCGAGACCCAGTACTTC
CASSSPVGESGGETQYF
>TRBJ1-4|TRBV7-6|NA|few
TGTGCCAGCACCCACTTACTTACAGGCAGAGGAAAACTGTTTTTT
CASTHLLTGRGKLFF
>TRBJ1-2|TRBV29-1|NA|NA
TGCAGCATCCAACCCCGGACTCATGGCTACACCTTC
CSIQPRTHGYTF